This T cell receptor beta chain was sequenced during a study of control samples from healthy donors and cancer patients. Only one count was recorded for this clone. Germline CDR1 is KGHSH and CDR2 is LQKENI. Trimming pared 4 bases from V and 0 bases from J, leaving 13 bases between. The CDR3 runs to 17 residues. Assay: immunoSEQ multiplex PCR; the TCRdb copy retains only in-frame clones and omits some. This sample has about 80,000 clones, with 65% to 90% found just once. V is TRBV18 and J is TRBJ2-6, with D unresolved. The source material was PBMCs. The sequence derives from a man aged 55-75 years with head and neck cancer. CDR3 DNA: TGTGCCAGCTCACGAGACGTGGGGATCTCTGGGGCCAACGTCCTGACTTTC. It encodes CASSRDVGISGANVLTF.